A selection of T cell receptor beta chains follows, all from one sample in a study of cytomegalovirus exposure and HLA in healthy donors. Some clones are missing from TCRdb's copy, which holds only in-frame ones; the method was immunoSEQ multiplex PCR. The sample comprises tens of thousands of clones, about 92% of which are singletons, and around 1.1% rests with the top ten. The sequenced sample was PBMCs. These receptors were collected from a man in his late teens or twenties in good health and CMV-seronegative. The CDR3 runs from the conserved cysteine through the conserved F or W. The order of the fields is CDR3 length, clone size, D gene, J gene, V gene, CDR3 DNA, CDR3 protein. The D gene is left open where the match is weak. Where a row states a size, it is once, few, many or the class of an expanded clone; other rows omit it.

CDR3 length: 13
clone size: -
D gene: -
J gene: TRBJ1-1
V gene: TRBV7-2
CDR3 DNA: TGTGCCACAACGACTGGGGCGTACACTGAAGCTTTCTTT
CDR3 protein: CATTTGAYTEAFF

CDR3 length: 15
clone size: once
D gene: TRBD2
J gene: TRBJ2-1
V gene: TRBV7-2
CDR3 DNA: TGTGCCAGCAGCTTAGTAGCGGGCGCCTACAATGAGCAGTTCTTC
CDR3 protein: CASSLVAGAYNEQFF

CDR3 length: 13
clone size: -
D gene: -
J gene: TRBJ2-7
V gene: TRBV29-1
CDR3 DNA: TGCAGCGTTGATAGAGGCCCGGCGAACGAGCAGTACTTC
CDR3 protein: CSVDRGPANEQYF

CDR3 length: 16
clone size: -
D gene: -
J gene: TRBJ1-5
V gene: TRBV4-1
CDR3 DNA: TGCGCCAGCAGCCAAGACGCTCAGGGTTCGGATCAGCCCCAGCATTTT
CDR3 protein: CASSQDAQGSDQPQHF

CDR3 length: 15
clone size: -
D gene: TRBD1
J gene: TRBJ2-7
V gene: TRBV10-3
CDR3 DNA: TGTGCCATCAGTGGTAAGGGACAGGGGATCGACGAGCAGTACTTC
CDR3 protein: CAISGKGQGIDEQYF

CDR3 length: 15
clone size: once
D gene: -
J gene: TRBJ2-3
V gene: TRBV11-3
CDR3 DNA: TGTGCCAGCAGCACATTGGGAGGCGCGGCAAATACGCAGTATTTT
CDR3 protein: CASSTLGGAANTQYF

CDR3 length: 14
clone size: once
D gene: -
J gene: TRBJ2-7
V gene: TRBV12-5
CDR3 DNA: TGTGCTAGTGGTCTTAGAGCCCGGTACTACGAGCAGTACTTC
CDR3 protein: CASGLRARYYEQYF

CDR3 length: 13
clone size: -
D gene: -
J gene: TRBJ2-1
V gene: TRBV5-8
CDR3 DNA: TGTGCCAGCACCGGGACTGCCTACAATGAGCAGTTCTTC
CDR3 protein: CASTGTAYNEQFF

CDR3 length: 18
clone size: -
D gene: TRBD2
J gene: TRBJ2-5
V gene: TRBV6-1
CDR3 DNA: TGTGCCAGCAGTGCCCCGGGACTAGCGGGAGGAGAAGGAGAGACCCAGTACTTC
CDR3 protein: CASSAPGLAGGEGETQYF

CDR3 length: 17
clone size: -
D gene: TRBD2
J gene: TRBJ2-3
V gene: TRBV4-2
CDR3 DNA: TGTGCCAGCAGCCAAGAAGTTAGTAGCGGGAGGGAAGATACGCAGTATTTT
CDR3 protein: CASSQEVSSGREDTQYF

CDR3 length: 16
clone size: -
D gene: -
J gene: TRBJ1-1
V gene: TRBV7-9
CDR3 DNA: TGTGCCAGCAGCCTCAGGGACTCCCCCGATGAAACTGAAGCTTTCTTT
CDR3 protein: CASSLRDSPDETEAFF

CDR3 length: 16
clone size: -
D gene: TRBD1
J gene: TRBJ2-5
V gene: TRBV19
CDR3 DNA: TGTGCCAGTAGTAAAGGACAGGGGGCAAGGCAAGAGACCCAGTACTTC
CDR3 protein: CASSKGQGARQETQYF

CDR3 length: 16
clone size: -
D gene: TRBD2
J gene: TRBJ2-7
V gene: TRBV28
CDR3 DNA: TGTGCCAGCAGTCCCTCACCCTCCGGGAGGTCCTACGAGCAGTACTTC
CDR3 protein: CASSPSPSGRSYEQYF

CDR3 length: 16
clone size: once
D gene: TRBD2
J gene: TRBJ2-7
V gene: TRBV4-1
CDR3 DNA: TGCGCCAGCAGCTACGGGACTAGCGGGAGTAGATACGAGCAGTACTTC
CDR3 protein: CASSYGTSGSRYEQYF

CDR3 length: 13
clone size: -
D gene: -
J gene: TRBJ2-2
V gene: TRBV13
CDR3 DNA: TGTGCCAGCAAGAGGGCCAACACCGGGGAGCTGTTTTTT
CDR3 protein: CASKRANTGELFF

CDR3 length: 18
clone size: -
D gene: -
J gene: TRBJ2-5
V gene: TRBV5-6
CDR3 DNA: TGTGCCAGCAGCGATGGGGGGGCGGGGAGCCGCTACCAAGAGACCCAGTACTTC
CDR3 protein: CASSDGGAGSRYQETQYF

CDR3 length: 13
clone size: -
D gene: -
J gene: TRBJ2-1
V gene: TRBV9
CDR3 DNA: TGTGCCAGCAGCGTAGCGTACTACAATGAGCAGTTCTTC
CDR3 protein: CASSVAYYNEQFF

CDR3 length: 16
clone size: -
D gene: TRBD2
J gene: TRBJ2-5
V gene: TRBV4-1
CDR3 DNA: TGCGCCAGCAGCCAACCGGGACTAGCGGGAGTTGAGACCCAGTACTTC
CDR3 protein: CASSQPGLAGVETQYF

CDR3 length: 14
clone size: once
D gene: -
J gene: TRBJ2-1
V gene: TRBV19
CDR3 DNA: TGTGCCAGTAAACGGGGAAACTCCTACAATGAGCAGTTCTTC
CDR3 protein: CASKRGNSYNEQFF

CDR3 length: 11
clone size: -
D gene: -
J gene: TRBJ2-7
V gene: TRBV28
CDR3 DNA: TGTGCCAGCAGCCAATCCTACGAGCAGTACTTC
CDR3 protein: CASSQSYEQYF

CDR3 length: 13
clone size: -
D gene: -
J gene: TRBJ1-1
V gene: TRBV27
CDR3 DNA: TGTGCCAGCAGTCCCCGGACAGCCCCTGAAGCTTTCTTT
CDR3 protein: CASSPRTAPEAFF

CDR3 length: 14
clone size: -
D gene: TRBD1
J gene: TRBJ1-1
V gene: TRBV27
CDR3 DNA: TGTGCCAGCAGCCGGGGACAGGGAAGAACTGAAGCTTTCTTT
CDR3 protein: CASSRGQGRTEAFF

CDR3 length: 15
clone size: few
D gene: TRBD2
J gene: TRBJ2-7
V gene: TRBV7-9
CDR3 DNA: TGTGCCAGCAGCCAAGGGACTAGCGGACTCTACGAGCAGTACTTC
CDR3 protein: CASSQGTSGLYEQYF

CDR3 length: 15
clone size: -
D gene: TRBD2
J gene: TRBJ2-2
V gene: TRBV5-1
CDR3 DNA: TGCGCCAGCAGCTTTAGCGGGAGGTACACCGGGGAGCTGTTTTTT
CDR3 protein: CASSFSGRYTGELFF

CDR3 length: 15
clone size: -
D gene: TRBD1
J gene: TRBJ1-5
V gene: TRBV18
CDR3 DNA: TGTGCCAGCTCACCAGGACAGGAGCGCAATCAGCCCCAGCATTTT
CDR3 protein: CASSPGQERNQPQHF

CDR3 length: 15
clone size: -
D gene: TRBD2
J gene: TRBJ2-1
V gene: TRBV13
CDR3 DNA: TGTGCCAGCAGCGTCTTCGGGACTAGCCTCCCTGAGCAGTTCTTC
CDR3 protein: CASSVFGTSLPEQFF

CDR3 length: 14
clone size: -
D gene: TRBD1
J gene: TRBJ2-4
V gene: TRBV28
CDR3 DNA: TGTGCCAGCAGCCCAACAGGGGGCAAAAACATTCAGTACTTC
CDR3 protein: CASSPTGGKNIQYF

CDR3 length: 16
clone size: once
D gene: TRBD2
J gene: TRBJ2-3
V gene: TRBV10-3
CDR3 DNA: TGTGCCATCAGTGGGACTAGCGGTCATAGCACAGATACGCAGTATTTT
CDR3 protein: CAISGTSGHSTDTQYF

CDR3 length: 15
clone size: few
D gene: TRBD2
J gene: TRBJ2-3
V gene: TRBV11-3
CDR3 DNA: TGTGCCAGCAGCATCGGGACTAGTCGCACAGATACGCAGTATTTT
CDR3 protein: CASSIGTSRTDTQYF

CDR3 length: 18
clone size: -
D gene: TRBD2
J gene: TRBJ2-3
V gene: TRBV7-9
CDR3 DNA: TGTGCCAGCAGCCGCGGACTAGCGGGAGGCCCCGGGACAGATACGCAGTATTTT
CDR3 protein: CASSRGLAGGPGTDTQYF

CDR3 length: 16
clone size: -
D gene: TRBD2
J gene: TRBJ2-7
V gene: TRBV19
CDR3 DNA: TGTGCCAGACCTAGCGGGAGGGCCGGGTTCTCCTACGAGCAGTACTTC
CDR3 protein: CARPSGRAGFSYEQYF

CDR3 length: 15
clone size: -
D gene: -
J gene: TRBJ1-3
V gene: TRBV4-1
CDR3 DNA: TGCGCCAGCAGCCAAGATAGGCAGGGTGGAAACACCATATATTTT
CDR3 protein: CASSQDRQGGNTIYF

CDR3 length: 12
clone size: -
D gene: -
J gene: TRBJ2-3
V gene: TRBV11-2
CDR3 DNA: TGTGCCAGCAGACTCAGCGCAGATACGCAGTATTTT
CDR3 protein: CASRLSADTQYF

CDR3 length: 15
clone size: -
D gene: -
J gene: TRBJ2-1
V gene: TRBV6-5
CDR3 DNA: TGTGCCAGCAGACTGGACGGGAGCTCCTACAATGAGCAGTTCTTC
CDR3 protein: CASRLDGSSYNEQFF

CDR3 length: 13
clone size: once
D gene: -
J gene: TRBJ2-7
V gene: TRBV6-5
CDR3 DNA: TGTGCCAGCAGTTTCCCCGGGATAAATGAGCAGTACTTC
CDR3 protein: CASSFPGINEQYF

CDR3 length: 15
clone size: -
D gene: -
J gene: TRBJ1-1
V gene: TRBV11-3
CDR3 DNA: TGTGCCAGCAGCTTCCACATAGGGGGTAACACTGAAGCTTTCTTT
CDR3 protein: CASSFHIGGNTEAFF

CDR3 length: 12
clone size: -
D gene: -
J gene: TRBJ2-2
V gene: TRBV5-6
CDR3 DNA: TGTGCCAGCAGCCTGAACACCGGGGAGCTGTTTTTT
CDR3 protein: CASSLNTGELFF

CDR3 length: 15
clone size: -
D gene: -
J gene: TRBJ1-5
V gene: TRBV10-2
CDR3 DNA: TGCGCCAGCAGTGAGTCCCTTCCAGGCAATCAGCCCCAGCATTTT
CDR3 protein: CASSESLPGNQPQHF

CDR3 length: 13
clone size: -
D gene: -
J gene: TRBJ1-2
V gene: TRBV10-3
CDR3 DNA: TGTGCCATCAGTGACTCTGCGGTCTATGGCTACACCTTC
CDR3 protein: CAISDSAVYGYTF

CDR3 length: 14
clone size: once
D gene: -
J gene: TRBJ2-1
V gene: TRBV11-2
CDR3 DNA: TGTGCCAGCAGCTCCCCGGGGAAGTCCAATGAGCAGTTCTTC
CDR3 protein: CASSSPGKSNEQFF

CDR3 length: 14
clone size: -
D gene: TRBD2
J gene: TRBJ2-7
V gene: TRBV30
CDR3 DNA: TGTGCCTGGAGCGGACTAGCGGGACTGTACGAGCAGTACTTC
CDR3 protein: CAWSGLAGLYEQYF

CDR3 length: 11
clone size: -
D gene: TRBD1
J gene: TRBJ1-2
V gene: TRBV6-1
CDR3 DNA: TGTGCCACCGAATCAGGGGGCGGCTACACCTTC
CDR3 protein: CATESGGGYTF

CDR3 length: 14
clone size: once
D gene: -
J gene: TRBJ2-5
V gene: TRBV6-6
CDR3 DNA: TGTGCCAGCAGTTACTCCGGCGGAGAAGAGACCCAGTACTTC
CDR3 protein: CASSYSGGEETQYF

CDR3 length: 14
clone size: -
D gene: -
J gene: TRBJ2-1
V gene: TRBV5-4
CDR3 DNA: TGTGCCAGCAGCTTGGCTGGGAGATACAATGAGCAGTTCTTC
CDR3 protein: CASSLAGRYNEQFF

CDR3 length: 14
clone size: -
D gene: TRBD1
J gene: TRBJ1-2
V gene: TRBV6-5
CDR3 DNA: TGTGCCAGCAGTCGGGACAGGGGGCCGGATGGCTACACCTTC
CDR3 protein: CASSRDRGPDGYTF

CDR3 length: 15
clone size: -
D gene: -
J gene: TRBJ2-2
V gene: TRBV27
CDR3 DNA: TGTGCCAGCAGTGAGGTCGGCTCGACCACCGGGGAGCTGTTTTTT
CDR3 protein: CASSEVGSTTGELFF

CDR3 length: 21
clone size: -
D gene: TRBD2
J gene: TRBJ2-1
V gene: TRBV28
CDR3 DNA: TGTGCCAGCAGTTTAGCATTTTTCGGGACTAGCGGAATGGGCCCCTACAATGAGCAGTTCTTC
CDR3 protein: CASSLAFFGTSGMGPYNEQFF

CDR3 length: 15
clone size: -
D gene: -
J gene: TRBJ2-2
V gene: TRBV7-9
CDR3 DNA: TGTGCCAGCAGCCCCCCACTAGCGAACACCGGGGAGCTGTTTTTT
CDR3 protein: CASSPPLANTGELFF

CDR3 length: 15
clone size: -
D gene: TRBD2
J gene: TRBJ2-1
V gene: TRBV7-9
CDR3 DNA: TGTGCCAGCAGCCTAGATAGCGGGACCGGCAATGAGCAGTTCTTC
CDR3 protein: CASSLDSGTGNEQFF

CDR3 length: 13
clone size: -
D gene: -
J gene: TRBJ1-1
V gene: TRBV16
CDR3 DNA: TGTGCCAGCAGCCAATCAGGGGGCACTGAAGCTTTCTTT
CDR3 protein: CASSQSGGTEAFF

CDR3 length: 15
clone size: -
D gene: -
J gene: TRBJ2-4
V gene: TRBV5-4
CDR3 DNA: TGTGCCAGCAGCTCGAGCGGAACATGGGAAAACATTCAGTACTTC
CDR3 protein: CASSSSGTWENIQYF

CDR3 length: 16
clone size: -
D gene: -
J gene: TRBJ1-4
V gene: TRBV28
CDR3 DNA: TGTGCCAGCAGTTTGGAGGGAACTGCAACTAATGAAAAACTGTTTTTT
CDR3 protein: CASSLEGTATNEKLFF

CDR3 length: 16
clone size: once
D gene: TRBD2
J gene: TRBJ2-1
V gene: TRBV9
CDR3 DNA: TGTGCCAGCAGCTATCTAGCGGGAACCCCCTACAATGAGCAGTTCTTC
CDR3 protein: CASSYLAGTPYNEQFF